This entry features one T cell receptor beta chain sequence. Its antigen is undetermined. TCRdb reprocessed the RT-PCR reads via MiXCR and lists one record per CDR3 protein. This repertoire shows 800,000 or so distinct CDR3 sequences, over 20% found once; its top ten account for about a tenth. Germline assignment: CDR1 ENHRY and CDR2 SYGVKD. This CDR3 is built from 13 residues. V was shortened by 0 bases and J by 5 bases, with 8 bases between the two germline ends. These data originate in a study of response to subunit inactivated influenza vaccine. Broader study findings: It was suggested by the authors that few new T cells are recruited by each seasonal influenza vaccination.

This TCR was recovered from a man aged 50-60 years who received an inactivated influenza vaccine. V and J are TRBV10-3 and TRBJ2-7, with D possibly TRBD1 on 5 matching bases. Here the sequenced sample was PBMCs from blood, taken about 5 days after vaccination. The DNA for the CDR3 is TGTGCCATCAGTGAGTCGGAAGGGGACGAGCAGTACTTC. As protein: CAISESEGDEQYF.